The entry that follows covers one T cell receptor beta chain sequence. The data were obtained in a study of blood T cell repertoires in COVID-19. Data came from immunoSEQ multiplex PCR; TCRdb stores just in-frame clones and leaves some out. The profile shows about 370,000 clones, 80% to 90% of them singletons. The CDR3 has 16 residues. The germline CDR1 and CDR2 sequences are SGDLS and YYNGEE. Losses at the gene ends were 4 bases for V and 1 base for J; bases not matched to a gene: 5. The age range of participants was 18 to 89 years, with residence in about 25 US areas. The chain has TRBV9 and TRBJ2-1, with 10 bases fitting TRBD1. The clonotype originates from a man aged 18 to 35 who had recovered from COVID-19. Sequenced sample: PBMCs or T cells enriched from blood (not recorded which). Here the CDR3 reads CASSPWTGGSYNEQFF. The CDR3, as DNA: TGTGCCAGCAGCCCCTGGACAGGGGGTTCCTACAATGAGCAGTTCTTC.